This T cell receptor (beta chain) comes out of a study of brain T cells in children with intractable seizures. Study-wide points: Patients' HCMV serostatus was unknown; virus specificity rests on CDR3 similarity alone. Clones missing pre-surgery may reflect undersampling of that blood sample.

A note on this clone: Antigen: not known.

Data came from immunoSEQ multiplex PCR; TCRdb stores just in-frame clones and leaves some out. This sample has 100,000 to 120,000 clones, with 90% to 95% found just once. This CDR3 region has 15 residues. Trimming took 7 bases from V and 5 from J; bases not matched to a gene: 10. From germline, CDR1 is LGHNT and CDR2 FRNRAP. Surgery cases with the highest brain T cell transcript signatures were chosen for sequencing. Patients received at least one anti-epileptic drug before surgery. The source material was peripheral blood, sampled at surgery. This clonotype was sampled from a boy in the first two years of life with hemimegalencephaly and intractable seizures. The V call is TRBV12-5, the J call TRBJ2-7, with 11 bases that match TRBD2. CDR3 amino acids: CASAPKLAGENEQYF. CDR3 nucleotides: TGTGCTAGTGCCCCAAAACTAGCGGGAGAGAACGAGCAGTACTTC.